The TCR beta chain under discussion was sequenced for a study of Tregs in tolerant kidney transplant recipients. TCRdb keeps only in-frame clones here, not all; method: immunoSEQ multiplex PCR. The top ten clones hold just under 0.35% of a sample with about 110,000 clones, about 90% of them seen once. The sample was CD4+ T cells from blood, taken before the transplant. The clonotype originates from a human donor who received a combined kidney and bone marrow transplant.

CDR3 amino acids: CASSGPRTSGGAWETQYF. CDR3 nucleotides: TGTGCCAGCAGTGGACCGAGGACTAGCGGGGGGGCGTGGGAGACCCAGTACTTC. The chain joins TRBV2 to TRBJ2-5, with 15 nucleotides matching TRBD2. Germline V gene data show CDR1 as SNHLY and CDR2 as FYNNEI. The CDR3 runs 18 residues. Trimming took 4 bases from V and 5 from J; bases not matched to a gene: 11.